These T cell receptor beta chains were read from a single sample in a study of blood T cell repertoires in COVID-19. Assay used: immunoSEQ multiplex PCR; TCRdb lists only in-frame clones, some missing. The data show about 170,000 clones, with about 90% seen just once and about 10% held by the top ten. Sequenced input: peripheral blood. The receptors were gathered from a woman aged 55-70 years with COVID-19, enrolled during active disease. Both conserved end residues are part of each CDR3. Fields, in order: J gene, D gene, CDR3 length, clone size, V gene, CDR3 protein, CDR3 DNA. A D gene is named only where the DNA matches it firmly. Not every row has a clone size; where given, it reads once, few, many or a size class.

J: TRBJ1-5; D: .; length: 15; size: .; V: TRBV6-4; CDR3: CASSESRFNSQPQHF; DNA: TGTGCCAGCAGTGAAAGCAGGTTTAATAGTCAGCCCCAGCATTTT
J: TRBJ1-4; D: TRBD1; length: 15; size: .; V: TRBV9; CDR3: CASSDGNRGLEKLFF; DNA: TGTGCCAGCAGCGACGGGAACAGGGGATTGGAAAAACTGTTTTTT
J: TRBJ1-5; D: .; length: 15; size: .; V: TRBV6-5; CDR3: CASSRGGGNNQPQHF; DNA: TGTGCCAGCAGCCGCGGGGGGGGAAACAATCAGCCCCAGCATTTT
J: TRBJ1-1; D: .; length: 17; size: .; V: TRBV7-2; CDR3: CASSSIGSGIMNTEAFF; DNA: TGTGCCAGCAGCTCAATAGGTTCAGGGATCATGAACACTGAAGCTTTCTTT
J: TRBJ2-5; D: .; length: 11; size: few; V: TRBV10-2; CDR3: CASSDRETQYF; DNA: TGCGCCAGCAGTGACCGGGAGACCCAGTACTTC
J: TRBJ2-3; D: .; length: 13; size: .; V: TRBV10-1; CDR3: CASSELGTDTQYF; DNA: TGCGCCAGCAGTGAGCTAGGAACAGATACGCAGTATTTT
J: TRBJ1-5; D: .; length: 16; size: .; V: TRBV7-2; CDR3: CASSLGGLPSNQPQHF; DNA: TGTGCCAGCAGCTTAGGGGGACTTCCTAGCAATCAGCCCCAGCATTTT
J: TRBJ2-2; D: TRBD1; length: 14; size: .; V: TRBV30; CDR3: CAWNLQGWAGELFF; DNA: TGTGCCTGGAATCTACAGGGGTGGGCCGGGGAGCTGTTTTTT
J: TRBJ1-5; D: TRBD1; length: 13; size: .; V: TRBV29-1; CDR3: CSVHTGGNQPQHF; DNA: TGCAGCGTTCATACAGGGGGCAATCAGCCCCAGCATTTT
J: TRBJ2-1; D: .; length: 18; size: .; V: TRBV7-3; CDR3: CASSLTKRSGRLYNEQFF; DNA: TGTGCCAGCAGCTTAACCAAACGTAGCGGACGGCTTTACAATGAGCAGTTCTTC
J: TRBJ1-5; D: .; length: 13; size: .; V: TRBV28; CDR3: CASSLAVYQPQHF; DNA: TGTGCCAGCAGTTTAGCGGTTTATCAGCCCCAGCATTTT
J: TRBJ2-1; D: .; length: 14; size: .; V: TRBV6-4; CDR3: CASRKDSGYNEQFF; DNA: TGTGCCAGCAGAAAGGACAGTGGTTACAATGAGCAGTTCTTC
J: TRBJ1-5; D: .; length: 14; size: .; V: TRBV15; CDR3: CATSREGSNQPQHF; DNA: TGTGCCACCAGCAGAGAGGGCAGCAATCAGCCCCAGCATTTT
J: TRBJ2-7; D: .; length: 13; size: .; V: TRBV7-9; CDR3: CASRGNEGHEQYF; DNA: TGTGCCAGCAGGGGGAATGAGGGTCACGAGCAGTACTTC
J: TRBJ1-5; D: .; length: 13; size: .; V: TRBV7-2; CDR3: CASSLTANQPQHF; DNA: TGTGCCAGCAGCTTGACAGCGAATCAGCCCCAGCATTTT
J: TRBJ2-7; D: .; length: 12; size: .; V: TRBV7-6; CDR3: CASSFLGYEQYF; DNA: TGTGCCAGCAGCTTTCTAGGCTACGAGCAGTACTTC
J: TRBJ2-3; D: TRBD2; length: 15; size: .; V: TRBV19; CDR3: CASNFRLAATDTQYF; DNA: TGTGCCAGTAACTTCCGACTAGCCGCCACAGATACGCAGTATTTT
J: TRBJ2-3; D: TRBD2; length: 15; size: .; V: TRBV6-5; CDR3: CASSYLAGGIDTQYF; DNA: TGTGCCAGCAGCTACCTAGCGGGAGGGATCGATACGCAGTATTTT
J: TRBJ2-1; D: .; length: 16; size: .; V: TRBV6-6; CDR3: CASSRIRDWLDNEQFF; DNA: TGTGCCAGCAGTCGAATCCGGGACTGGCTCGACAATGAGCAGTTCTTC
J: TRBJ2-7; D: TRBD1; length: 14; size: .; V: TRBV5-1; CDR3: CASSRRQGAYEQYF; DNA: TGCGCCAGCAGCCGCCGACAGGGGGCCTACGAGCAGTACTTC
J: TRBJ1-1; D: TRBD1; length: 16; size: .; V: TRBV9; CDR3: CASSNSGQGRGTEAFF; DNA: TGTGCCAGCAGCAATTCTGGACAGGGGCGGGGCACTGAAGCTTTCTTT
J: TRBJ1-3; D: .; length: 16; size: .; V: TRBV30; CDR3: CAWSVRGGSSGNTIYF; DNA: TGTGCCTGGAGTGTACGGGGGGGCAGCTCCGGAAACACCATATATTTT
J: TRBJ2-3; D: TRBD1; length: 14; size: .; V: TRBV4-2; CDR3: CASSWTGSADTQYF; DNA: TGTGCCAGCAGTTGGACAGGATCCGCAGATACGCAGTATTTT
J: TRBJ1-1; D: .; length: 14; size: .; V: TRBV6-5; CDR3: CASSYGGSNTEAFF; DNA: TGTGCCAGCAGTTACGGCGGATCGAACACTGAAGCTTTCTTT
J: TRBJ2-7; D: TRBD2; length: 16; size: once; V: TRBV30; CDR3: CAWSALLAGGDSVQYF; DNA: TGTGCCTGGAGTGCTTTACTAGCGGGAGGGGATTCGGTGCAGTACTTC
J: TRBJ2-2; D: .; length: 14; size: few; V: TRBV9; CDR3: CASSVGLEAGELFF; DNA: TGTGCCAGCAGCGTGGGGCTAGAGGCCGGGGAGCTGTTTTTT
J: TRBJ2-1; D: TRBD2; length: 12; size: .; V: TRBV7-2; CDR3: CASSSVAGRKFF; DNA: TGTGCCAGCAGCTCCGTAGCGGGAAGAAAGTTCTTC
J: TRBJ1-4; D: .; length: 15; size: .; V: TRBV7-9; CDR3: CASSPAGSLNEKLFF; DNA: TGTGCCAGCAGCCCAGCCGGGTCACTAAATGAAAAACTGTTTTTT
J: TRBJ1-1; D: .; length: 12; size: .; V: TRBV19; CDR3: CASSIAAGEAFF; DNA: TGTGCCAGTAGTATAGCGGCGGGTGAAGCTTTCTTT
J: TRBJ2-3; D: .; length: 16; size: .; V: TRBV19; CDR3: CASSIPGGSSTDTQYF; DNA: TGTGCCAGTAGTATTCCAGGGGGGTCTAGCACAGATACGCAGTATTTT
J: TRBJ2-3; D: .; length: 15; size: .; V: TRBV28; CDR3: CASSAQTPRPDTQYF; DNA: TGTGCCAGCAGTGCACAGACCCCAAGGCCAGATACGCAGTATTTT
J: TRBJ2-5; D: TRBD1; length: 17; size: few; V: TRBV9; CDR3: CASSVRLGQGLGETQYF; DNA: TGTGCCAGCAGCGTACGCCTGGGACAGGGGTTGGGAGAGACCCAGTACTTC
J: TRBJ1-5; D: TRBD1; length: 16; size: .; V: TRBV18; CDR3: CASSPLGQGRNQPQHF; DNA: TGTGCCAGCTCACCCTTAGGACAGGGGAGGAATCAGCCCCAGCATTTT
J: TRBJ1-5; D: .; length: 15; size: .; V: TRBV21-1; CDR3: CASSPRQGSNQPQHF; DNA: TGTGCCAGCAGCCCCCGACAGGGGAGCAATCAGCCCCAGCATTTT
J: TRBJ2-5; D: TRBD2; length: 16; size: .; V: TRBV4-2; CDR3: CASSPGTSGRWVTQYF; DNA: TGTGCCAGCAGCCCCGGGACTAGCGGGAGATGGGTGACCCAGTACTTC
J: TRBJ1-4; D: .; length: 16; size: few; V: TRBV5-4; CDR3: CASSSGPQGVGEKLFF; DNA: TGTGCCAGCAGCTCGGGACCACAGGGCGTCGGTGAAAAACTGTTTTTT
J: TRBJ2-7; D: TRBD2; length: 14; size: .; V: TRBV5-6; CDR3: CASSRGLAFYEQYF; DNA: TGTGCCAGCAGCCGCGGACTAGCTTTCTACGAGCAGTACTTC
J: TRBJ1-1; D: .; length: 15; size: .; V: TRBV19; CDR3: CASSPRAGGNTEAFF; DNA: TGTGCCAGTAGTCCCCGGGCGGGGGGGAACACTGAAGCTTTCTTT
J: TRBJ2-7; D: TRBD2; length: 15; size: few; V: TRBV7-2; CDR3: CASSRTSGTSYEQYF; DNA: TGTGCCAGCAGCCGGACTAGCGGGACCTCCTACGAGCAGTACTTC
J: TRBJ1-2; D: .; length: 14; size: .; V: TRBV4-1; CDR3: CASSQNQNPYGYTF; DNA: TGCGCCAGCAGCCAAAATCAGAATCCCTATGGCTACACCTTC
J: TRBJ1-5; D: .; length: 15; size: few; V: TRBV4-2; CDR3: CASSQGQGLNQPQHF; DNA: TGTGCCAGCAGCCAAGGGCAGGGACTTAATCAGCCCCAGCATTTT